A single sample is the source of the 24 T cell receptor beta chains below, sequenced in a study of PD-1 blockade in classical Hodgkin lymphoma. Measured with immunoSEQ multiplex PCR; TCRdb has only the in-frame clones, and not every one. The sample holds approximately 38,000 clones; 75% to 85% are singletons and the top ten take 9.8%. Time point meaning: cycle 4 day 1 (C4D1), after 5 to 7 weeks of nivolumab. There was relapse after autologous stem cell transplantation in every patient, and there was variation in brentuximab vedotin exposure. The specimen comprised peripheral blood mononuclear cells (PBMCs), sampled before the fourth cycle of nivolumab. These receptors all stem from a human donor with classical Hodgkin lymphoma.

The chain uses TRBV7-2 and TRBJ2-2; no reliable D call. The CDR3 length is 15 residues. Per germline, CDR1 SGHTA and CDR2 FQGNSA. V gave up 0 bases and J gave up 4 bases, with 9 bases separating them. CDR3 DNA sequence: TGTGCCAGCAGCTTAGCGCTGGGGATCACCGGGGAGCTGTTTTTT. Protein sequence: CASSLALGITGELFF.

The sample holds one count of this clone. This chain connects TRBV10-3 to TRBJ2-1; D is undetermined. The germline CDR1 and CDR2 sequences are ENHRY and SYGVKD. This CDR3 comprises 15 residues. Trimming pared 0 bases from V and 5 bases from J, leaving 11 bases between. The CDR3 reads CAISESKVLNNEQFF. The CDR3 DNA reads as TGTGCCATCAGTGAGTCGAAGGTGCTGAACAATGAGCAGTTCTTC.

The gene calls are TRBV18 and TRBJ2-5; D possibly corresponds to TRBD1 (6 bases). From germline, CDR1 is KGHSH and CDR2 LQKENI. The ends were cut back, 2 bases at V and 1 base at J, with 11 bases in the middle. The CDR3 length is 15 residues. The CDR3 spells CASSPGVGGQETQYF. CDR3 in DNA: TGTGCCAGCTCACCAGGCGTAGGGGGCCAAGAGACCCAGTACTTC.

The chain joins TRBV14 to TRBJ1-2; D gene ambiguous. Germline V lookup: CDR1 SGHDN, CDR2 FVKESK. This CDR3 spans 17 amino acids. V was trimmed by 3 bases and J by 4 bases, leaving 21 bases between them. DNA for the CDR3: TGTGCCAGCAGCCAGTTTAAAGCCCCGGGAGCAAGCTATGGCTACACCTTC. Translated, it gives CASSQFKAPGASYGYTF.

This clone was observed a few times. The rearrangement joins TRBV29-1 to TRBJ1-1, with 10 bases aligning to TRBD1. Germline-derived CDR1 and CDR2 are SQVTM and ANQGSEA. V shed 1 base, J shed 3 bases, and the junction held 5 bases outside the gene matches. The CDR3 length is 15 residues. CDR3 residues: CSVEGWGTGDTEAFF. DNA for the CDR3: TGCAGCGTTGAAGGCTGGGGGACAGGGGACACTGAAGCTTTCTTT. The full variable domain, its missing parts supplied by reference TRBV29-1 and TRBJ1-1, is SAVISQKPSRDICQRGTSLTIQCQVDSQVTMMFWYRQQPGQSLTLIATANQGSEATYESGFVIDKFPISRPNLTFSTLTVSNMSPEDSSIYLCSVEGWGTGDTEAFFGQGTRLTVV.

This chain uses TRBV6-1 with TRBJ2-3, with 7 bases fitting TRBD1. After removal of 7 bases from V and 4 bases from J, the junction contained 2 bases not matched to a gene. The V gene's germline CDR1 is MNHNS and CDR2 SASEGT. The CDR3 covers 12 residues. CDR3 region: CASMQGADTQYF. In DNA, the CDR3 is TGTGCCAGCATGCAGGGGGCAGATACGCAGTATTTT.

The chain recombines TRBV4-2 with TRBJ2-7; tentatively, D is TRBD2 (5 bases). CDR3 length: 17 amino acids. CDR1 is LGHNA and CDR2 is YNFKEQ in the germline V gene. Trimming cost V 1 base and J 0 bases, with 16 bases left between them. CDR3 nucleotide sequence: TGTGCCAGCAGCCAAGCCGTGGGGAGTGGGAGCTCCTACGAGCAGTACTTC. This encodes CASSQAVGSGSSYEQYF.

The CDR3 DNA is TGTGCCAGCAGCTTAGAGGGGACGGTCTCCTACGAGCAGTACTTC. Residues: CASSLEGTVSYEQYF. The V gene is TRBV7-6, the J gene TRBJ2-7, with D tentatively TRBD1 or TRBD2 (5 bases each). There are 15 residues in the CDR3. Per germline, CDR1 SGHVS and CDR2 FNYEAQ. Deletions cut 1 base from V and 0 bases from J, with 10 bases between.

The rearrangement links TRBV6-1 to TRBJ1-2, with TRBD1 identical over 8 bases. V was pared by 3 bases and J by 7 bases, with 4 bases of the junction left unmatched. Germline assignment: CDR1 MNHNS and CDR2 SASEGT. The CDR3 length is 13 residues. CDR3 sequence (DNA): TGTGCCAGCAGTGACCACAGGGGGTTTGGCTACACCTTC. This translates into CASSDHRGFGYTF.

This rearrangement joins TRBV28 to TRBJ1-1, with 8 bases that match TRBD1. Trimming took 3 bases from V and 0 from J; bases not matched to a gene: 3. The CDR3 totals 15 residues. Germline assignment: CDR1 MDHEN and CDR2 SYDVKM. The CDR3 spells CASSFWDRMNTEAFF. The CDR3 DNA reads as TGTGCCAGCAGTTTCTGGGACAGGATGAACACTGAAGCTTTCTTT.

The CDR3 region has the DNA TGTGCCTGGAGTGTACCGCGGGCTAGCGGTAACTACGAGCAGTACTTC. This sequence encodes CAWSVPRASGNYEQYF. The chain employs TRBV30 and TRBJ2-7; 7 bases align to TRBD2. The CDR3 totals 16 residues. The V and J ends lost 0 bases and 3 bases, in that order; junction bases with no gene match: 11. The germline V gene encodes CDR1 GTSNPN and CDR2 SVGIG (reference sequence).

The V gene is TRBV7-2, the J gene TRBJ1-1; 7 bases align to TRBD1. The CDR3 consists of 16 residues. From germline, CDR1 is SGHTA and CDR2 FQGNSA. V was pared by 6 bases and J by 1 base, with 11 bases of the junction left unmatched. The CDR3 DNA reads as TGTGCCAGCAGTCGGGCCCGGGACAGCCGGAACACTGAAGCTTTCTTT. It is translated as CASSRARDSRNTEAFF.

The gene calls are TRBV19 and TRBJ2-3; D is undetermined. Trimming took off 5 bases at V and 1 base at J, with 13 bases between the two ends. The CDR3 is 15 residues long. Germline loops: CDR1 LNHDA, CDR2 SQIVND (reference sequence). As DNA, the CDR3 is TGTGCCAGTAGTCGGTTGGTTGCCGGCACAGATACGCAGTATTTT. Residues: CASSRLVAGTDTQYF.

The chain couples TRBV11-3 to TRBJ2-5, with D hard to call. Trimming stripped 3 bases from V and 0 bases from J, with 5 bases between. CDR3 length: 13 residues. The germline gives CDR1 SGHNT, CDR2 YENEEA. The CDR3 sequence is CASSLNYQETQYF. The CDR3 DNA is TGTGCCAGCAGCTTGAACTACCAAGAGACCCAGTACTTC.

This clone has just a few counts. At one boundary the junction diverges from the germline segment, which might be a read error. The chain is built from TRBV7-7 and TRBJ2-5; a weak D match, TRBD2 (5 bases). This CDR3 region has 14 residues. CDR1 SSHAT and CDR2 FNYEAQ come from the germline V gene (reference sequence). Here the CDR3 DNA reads TGTGCTAGCAGCTTAGAGGGCCTGTTGGAGACCCAGTACTTC. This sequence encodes CASSLEGLLETQYF.

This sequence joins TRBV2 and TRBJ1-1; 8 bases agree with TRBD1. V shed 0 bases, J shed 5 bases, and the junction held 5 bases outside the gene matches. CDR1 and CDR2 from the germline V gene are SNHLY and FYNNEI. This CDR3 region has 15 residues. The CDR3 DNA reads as TGTGCCAGCAGTGAAGCTCTCCAGGGGGCAACTGAAGCTTTCTTT. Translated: CASSEALQGATEAFF.

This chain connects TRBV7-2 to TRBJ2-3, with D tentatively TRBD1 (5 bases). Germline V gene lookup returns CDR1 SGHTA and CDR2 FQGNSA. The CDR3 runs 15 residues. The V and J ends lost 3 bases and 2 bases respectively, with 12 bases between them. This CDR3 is CASSFNTGSTDTQYF. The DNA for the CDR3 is TGTGCCAGCAGCTTTAATACAGGTTCCACAGATACGCAGTATTTT. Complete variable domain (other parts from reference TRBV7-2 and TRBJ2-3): GAGVSQSPSNKVTEKGKDVELRCDPISGHTALYWYRQSLGQGLEFLIYFQGNSAPDKSGLPSDRFSAERTGGSVSTLTIQRTQQEDSAVYLCASSFNTGSTDTQYFGPGTRLTVL.

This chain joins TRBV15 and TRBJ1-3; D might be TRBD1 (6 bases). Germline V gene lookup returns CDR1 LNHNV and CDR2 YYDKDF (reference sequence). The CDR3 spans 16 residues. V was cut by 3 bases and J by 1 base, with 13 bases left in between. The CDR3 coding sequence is TGTGCCACCAGCAGGTCGGGGGCAGGGTCTGGAAACACCATATATTTT. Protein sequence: CATSRSGAGSGNTIYF.

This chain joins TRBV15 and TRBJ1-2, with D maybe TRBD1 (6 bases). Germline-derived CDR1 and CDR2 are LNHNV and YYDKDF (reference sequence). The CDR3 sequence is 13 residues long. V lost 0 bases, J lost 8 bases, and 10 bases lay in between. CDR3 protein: CATSRDGGIGYTF. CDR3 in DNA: TGTGCCACCAGCAGAGATGGGGGCATAGGCTACACCTTC.

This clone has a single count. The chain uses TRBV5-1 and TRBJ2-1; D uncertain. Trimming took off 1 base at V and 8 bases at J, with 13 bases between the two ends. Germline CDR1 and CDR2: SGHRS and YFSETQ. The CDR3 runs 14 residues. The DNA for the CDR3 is TGCGCCAGCAGCTTGCAAGGCGGAGCCCATGAGCAGTTCTTC. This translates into CASSLQGGAHEQFF.

CDR3: CASSQSGQGPYGYTF. The CDR3 nucleotides are TGTGCCAGCAGCCAATCTGGGCAGGGGCCCTATGGCTACACCTTC. The rearrangement joins TRBV14 to TRBJ1-2; perhaps TRBD1 as D (6 bases). The CDR3 spans 15 residues. Germline CDR1 reads SGHDN; CDR2 reads FVKESK. V was pared by 2 bases and J by 4 bases, with 14 bases between. The full variable domain, completed using reference TRBV14 and TRBJ1-2, is EAGVTQFPSHSVIEKGQTVTLRCDPISGHDNLYWYRRVMGKEIKFLLHFVKESKQDESGMPNNRFLAERTGGTYSTLKVQPAELEDSGVYFCASSQSGQGPYGYTFGSGTRLTVV.

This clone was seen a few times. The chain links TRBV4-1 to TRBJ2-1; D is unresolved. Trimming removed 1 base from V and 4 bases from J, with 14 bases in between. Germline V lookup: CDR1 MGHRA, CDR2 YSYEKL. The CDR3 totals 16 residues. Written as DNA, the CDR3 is TGCGCCAGCAGCCAAGCCCCTCCAAACTCGTACAATGAGCAGTTCTTC. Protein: CASSQAPPNSYNEQFF.

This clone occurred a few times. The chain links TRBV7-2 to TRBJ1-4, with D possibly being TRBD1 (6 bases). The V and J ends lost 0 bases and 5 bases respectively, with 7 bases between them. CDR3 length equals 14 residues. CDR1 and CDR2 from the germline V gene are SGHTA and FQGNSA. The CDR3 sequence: CASSLAGGNEKLFF. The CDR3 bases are TGTGCCAGCAGCTTAGCAGGGGGGAATGAAAAACTGTTTTTT.

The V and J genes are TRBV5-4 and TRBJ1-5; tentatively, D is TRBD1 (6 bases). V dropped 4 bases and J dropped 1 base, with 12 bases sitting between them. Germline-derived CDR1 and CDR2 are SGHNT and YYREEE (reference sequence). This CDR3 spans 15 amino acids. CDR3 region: CASSEGGTSNQPQHF. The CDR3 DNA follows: TGTGCCAGCAGCGAGGGGGGGACAAGCAATCAGCCCCAGCATTTT.